This T cell receptor (beta chain) was sequenced for a study of T cells in localized non-small cell lung cancer (dated by TCRdb to about 2020). Notes on the research overall: Comparing tumors with uninvolved tumor-adjacent lungs, the study looked at the T cell repertoires of approximately 240 patients with early-stage NSCLC. NSCLC patients had a mean age of roughly 64 years, and approximately 140 were male and around 110 female. The cohort comprised 200 to 300 treatment-naïve NSCLC patients with resected, localized lung tumors.

What the research found in general, with its limitations: Of the top 100 tumor clones, a median of roughly 60 were detected in paired uninvolved adjacent lung; under 35 were also among that lung's top 100. Multi-region tumor sequencing was not performed, so intratumor heterogeneity could not be excluded. Because the study design was exploratory, TCR variables were selected using unadjusted p-values without false-discovery rate correction. Higher T cell density in blood was associated with longer overall survival, whereas higher clonality in adjacent lung was associated with shorter survival. Uninvolved tumor-adjacent lung showed the highest T cell clonality, higher than tumor, which suggests more focused antigenic responses in the uninvolved tumor-adjacent lung.

The immunoSEQ Assay was used to sequence TCR beta CDR3 regions from DNA. The study's processing was this. T cell density was computed as TCR beta template counts normalized to usable DNA estimated by amplifying housekeeping genes. Richness was estimated with the preseqR package, extrapolating to 400,000 templates for PBMC samples and 120,000 templates for tissue samples. Clonality was defined as one minus Pielou's evenness. Tissue-enriched TCRs were identified through differential abundance testing performed on productive amino-acid clonotypes, with a minimum total count of 5 and an alpha of 0.1. The Jaccard Index and the Morisita Overlap Index were used to measure repertoire overlap between compartments. GLIPH grouped TCR beta CDR3s together with public tetramer-defined viral CDR3s, and a viral motif had to include at least three viral sequences and show V-gene enrichment. The source is immuneACCESS, and TCRdb retained only in-frame sequences with V and J called. Part of the clones is not carried over; for the studies checked, unresolved V genes explain less than half of this, and the remainder is unexplained. That table gives V, J and clone size, and the DNA gave D and trimming. In this sample the table shows more than 30,000 clones, about 78% of which occur a single time. The leading ten clones occupy approximately 35% of the sample.

As to this clone: This receptor's antigen is unknown. Base qualities were left out, and no much larger clone turns up one base away.

From the cysteine through the phenylalanine, the CDR3 covers 16 amino acids. The DNA shown is the 48-base CDR3, in frame from base 1. The V and J ends are trimmed by 6 bases and 0 bases, leaving 15 bases between them. CDR1 is given as MNHNS and CDR2 as SASEGT, both from the germline V gene. At diagnosis, tumor, uninvolved tumor-adjacent lung and peripheral blood were collected and then preserved as a mix of FFPE and fresh-frozen material. For TCR repertoire profiling, the blood samples were analyzed as peripheral blood mononuclear cells. The receptor's source is a male donor at least 60 years old with stage II squamous cell lung carcinoma. The source was peripheral blood, collected before any cancer treatment. This sequence uses TRBV6-1 and TRBJ1-5, with the identity of the D gene unclear. The DNA sequence reads TGTGCCAGCAGAGAAAATCAGGCGATTAGCAATCAGCCCCAGCATTTT. Its coded protein is CASRENQAISNQPQHF.